This is a list of T cell receptor beta chains from one sample in a study of blood T cells in healthy people across ages. TCRdb passed the 5' RACE reads through MiXCR, listing each CDR3 protein once. The sample lists 700,000 to 900,000 distinct CDR3 sequences, 20% to 30% occurring once. This sample was also put to use in a study of T cells of mothers and their children.

The sequencing input was blood. The receptors derive from a boy aged 10-17 years in good health. CDR3s include the opening cysteine and the closing phenylalanine or tryptophan. Each record gives: V gene, D gene, clone size, J gene, CDR3 protein, CDR3 DNA. D genes are given only for firm matches. Some rows mark clone size as missing; the rest say once, few, many or name a class of expanded clone.

>TRBV27|TRBD1|.|TRBJ2-4
CASSSLGQVDIQYF
TGTGCCAGCAGTTCCCTGGGACAGGTTGACATTCAGTACTTC
>TRBV28|.|few|TRBJ1-3
CASSLPGHQSSGNTIYF
TGTGCCAGCAGTTTACCGGGACACCAGAGCTCTGGAAACACCATATATTTT
>TRBV14|TRBD1|.|TRBJ1-2
CASSQTQGTAYGYTF
TGTGCCAGCAGCCAAACCCAAGGGACAGCCTATGGCTACACCTTC
>TRBV7-9|.|.|TRBJ2-6
CASSLAQAGANVLTF
TGTGCCAGCAGCTTAGCGCAGGCTGGGGCCAACGTCCTGACTTTC
>TRBV29-1|.|few|TRBJ1-1
CSVDDTRNTEAFF
TGCAGCGTTGACGACACCCGGAACACTGAAGCTTTCTTT
>TRBV6-5|TRBD2|.|TRBJ2-5
CASIKFRGGETQYF
TGTGCCAGCATCAAATTCCGGGGAGGGGAGACCCAGTACTTC
>TRBV29-1|TRBD1|.|TRBJ2-7
CSVEDQGTGISYEQYF
TGCAGCGTTGAAGATCAAGGGACAGGGATCTCCTACGAGCAGTACTTC
>TRBV7-9|.|few|TRBJ2-7
CASTPDKTYEQYF
TGTGCCAGCACACCGGACAAAACCTACGAGCAGTACTTC
>TRBV12-3/TRBV12-4|TRBD1|.|TRBJ2-1
CASSTGTGRSYNEQFF
TGTGCCAGCAGTACCGGGACAGGGCGTTCCTACAATGAGCAGTTCTTC
>TRBV12-3/TRBV12-4|.|few|TRBJ2-5
CASSTEDGETQYF
TGTGCCAGCAGTACCGAGGACGGGGAGACCCAGTACTTC
>TRBV7-9|.|few|TRBJ2-7
CASSPTGRLSSYEQYF
TGTGCCAGCAGCCCCACGGGACGGTTGAGCTCCTACGAGCAGTACTTC
>TRBV11-2|.|few|TRBJ2-1
CASSFFNSYNEQFF
TGTGCCAGCAGCTTTTTCAACTCCTACAATGAGCAGTTCTTC
>TRBV6-4|.|.|TRBJ1-6
CASSDSPLGSPLHF
TGTGCCAGCAGTGATTCCCCGCTTGGATCACCCCTCCACTTT
>TRBV11-2|.|many|TRBJ2-7
CASSLGPHSYEQYF
TGTGCCAGCAGCTTAGGCCCCCACTCCTACGAGCAGTACTTC
>TRBV5-1|.|few|TRBJ1-2
CASSPESRTYGYTF
TGCGCCAGCAGCCCGGAGAGCAGGACCTATGGCTACACCTTC
>TRBV12-3/TRBV12-4|TRBD2|.|TRBJ2-3
CASSFPSGVGADTQYF
TGTGCCAGCAGTTTTCCTAGCGGGGTGGGCGCAGATACGCAGTATTTT
>TRBV6-1|.|.|TRBJ1-1
CASSEGTDRPCEAFF
TGTGCCAGCAGTGAAGGCACGGACCGTCCTTGTGAAGCTTTCTTT
>TRBV4-1|.|.|TRBJ2-4
CASSQTVSSLAKNIQYF
TGCGCCAGCAGCCAAACGGTCTCCTCCTTAGCCAAAAACATTCAGTACTTC
>TRBV2|TRBD1|.|TRBJ2-1
CASGGDRGTYNEQFF
TGTGCCAGCGGTGGGGACAGGGGGACCTACAATGAGCAGTTCTTC
>TRBV5-5|.|few|TRBJ1-4
CASSFGGPATNEKLFF
TGTGCCAGCAGCTTTGGGGGCCCCGCAACTAATGAAAAACTGTTTTTT
>TRBV6-2/TRBV6-3|.|once|TRBJ2-1
CASSYNTDRSYNEQFF
TGTGCCAGCAGTTACAATACGGACCGTTCCTACAATGAGCAGTTCTTC
>TRBV20-1|.|few|TRBJ2-5
CSATGTETQYF
TGCAGTGCTACAGGGACCGAGACCCAGTACTTC
>TRBV6-5|.|many|TRBJ1-5
CASSYDRNQPQHF
TGTGCCAGCAGTTATGATCGCAATCAGCCCCAGCATTTT
>TRBV4-1|.|.|TRBJ2-1
CASSQLAGLEQFF
TGCGCCAGCAGCCAACTGGCGGGGCTTGAGCAGTTCTTC
>TRBV20-1|TRBD2|.|TRBJ2-1
CSARDPVNSGGAGSYNEQFF
TGCAGTGCTAGAGATCCCGTGAATAGCGGGGGGGCGGGATCCTACAATGAGCAGTTCTTC
>TRBV20-1|.|.|TRBJ2-7
CSARDPRGGYEQYF
TGCAGTGCTAGAGACCCGAGGGGTGGGTACGAGCAGTACTTC
>TRBV28|.|few|TRBJ2-5
CASSLKFGTQYF
TGTGCCAGCAGTTTAAAGTTCGGGACCCAGTACTTC
>TRBV13|TRBD1|.|TRBJ1-1
CASSPIQGARGTEAFF
TGTGCCAGCAGCCCAATTCAGGGGGCTCGAGGCACTGAGGCTTTCTTT
>TRBV7-9|.|.|TRBJ1-1
CASSSGGSTEAFF
TGTGCCAGCAGCTCGGGAGGAAGCACTGAAGCTTTCTTT
>TRBV5-1|.|.|TRBJ2-3
CAISLEPTGTDTQYF
TGCGCCATCAGCTTGGAGCCAACCGGGACAGATACGCAGTATTTT
>TRBV7-2|TRBD2|few|TRBJ2-5
CASSSGLAGDLRAQYF
TGTGCCAGCAGTTCTGGACTAGCGGGGGACCTAAGGGCCCAGTACTTC
>TRBV5-1|.|few|TRBJ1-1
CASSWGDGEAFF
TGCGCCAGCAGCTGGGGGGACGGTGAAGCTTTCTTT
>TRBV28|.|.|TRBJ2-5
CASGSGVRQTQQKTQYF
TGTGCCAGCGGTTCCGGAGTGAGACAGACTCAGCAAAAGACCCAGTACTTC
>TRBV27|.|.|TRBJ2-3
CASSPQDTDTQYF
TGTGCCAGCAGTCCGCAGGACACAGATACGCAGTATTTT
>TRBV12-3/TRBV12-4|.|.|TRBJ2-6
CASSLHGPNVLTF
TGTGCCAGCAGTTTACACGGGCCCAACGTCCTGACTTTC
>TRBV19|.|.|TRBJ1-4
CASSTSQGFAEKLFF
TGTGCCAGTAGTACCTCACAGGGATTTGCTGAAAAACTGTTTTTT
>TRBV10-3|.|.|TRBJ2-5
CAISPDREETQYF
TGTGCCATCAGTCCGGACAGAGAAGAGACCCAGTACTTC